This record looks at one TCR beta chain sequence and its context. Antigen unknown. TCR alpha and TCR beta cDNA libraries with sample barcodes and UMIs came from 5'RACE using constant-segment primers. TCRdb called the 5' RACE reads again in MiXCR, with one record for every CDR3 protein. Seen here are about 420,000 distinct CDR3 sequences, 20% to 30% observed once, and the top ten hold around 12%. The data originate from a study of T-cell memory formation after mild COVID-19. Across the study: Largely, the TCR clusters proved donor specific.

Germline-derived CDR1 and CDR2 are MNHEY and SMNVEV (reference sequence). The CDR3 is 15 amino acids. V was pared by 5 bases and J by 5 bases, with 18 bases between. General study findings and limits: Clones shrinking from day 15 to 85 showed even CD4/CD8 mixes; later expanders tilted CD4+. Researchers could not confirm that second-wave clones peaking on day 37 targeted SARS-CoV-2.

The TCR comes from an adult woman who had mild COVID-19 (a few samples of this study predate the infection). Cell type and time point are not known. Input material: PBMCs or a T cell subset sorted from them (not recorded which). This chain uses TRBV27 with TRBJ2-5; possible D gene TRBD1, 6 bases. The CDR3 protein is CASSPRGDGTETQYF. CDR3 nucleotide sequence: TGTGCCAGCAGTCCCAGGGGCGACGGTACGGAGACCCAGTACTTC.